Reported below is one TCR beta chain. The sample belongs to a study of shared clonotypes between healthy human individuals. For the study at large: Those who served as donors were two women and three men between the ages of 18 and 49. Per donor, CD8 memory used one plate, CD8 naive used two, CD4 memory used three and CD4 naive used three.

Deep-level running was used for the assay. Here immunoSEQ multiplex PCR was the method, and the copy in TCRdb shows in-frame clones only, minus some. The sample comprises approximately 1,000,000 clones, roughly 80% of which are singletons, and 0.89% rests with the top ten. Germline lookup yields CDR1 SGHTA and CDR2 FQGNSA. V dropped 1 base and J dropped 5 bases, with 9 bases sitting between them. This CDR3 has 13 residues. This clonotype originated in a man aged 18 to 30 in good health. Some clones in this sample may be carry-over from other donors' samples. V is TRBV7-2 and J is TRBJ2-7; no clear D. The sequenced sample was memory CD4+ T cells from PBMCs. This sample's subset: CD45RA-negative fraction. The CDR3 protein is CASSLVPEDEQYF. The CDR3 nucleotides read TGTGCCAGCAGCTTAGTACCCGAAGACGAGCAGTACTTC.